A single sample gave rise to the 6 T cell receptor beta chains below, sequenced in a study of human T cells and chemical hapten exposure. Time point specified: pre-sensitization, week 0. The treatment denotes: therapeutic diphenylcyclopropenone sensitization with weekly scalp DPC. TCRdb re-called the RACE reads through MiXCR, storing one row per CDR3 protein. The sample lists roughly 38,000 distinct CDR3 sequences; 6% to 9.5% were seen once. This specimen consisted of whole blood, obtained in connection with sensitization to the hapten diphenylcyclopropenone (DPC). The receptors originated from a woman in her fifties or sixties with alopecia areata. Some clones in this sample may be carry-over from other donors' samples.

This clonotype came up a few times. V gene TRBV2 combines with J gene TRBJ1-6, with D possibly being TRBD1 (5 bases). The V end was cut by 7 bases, the J end by 7 bases, with 17 bases between. The CDR3 has 15 residues. From germline, CDR1 is SNHLY and CDR2 FYNNEI. The CDR3 DNA reads TGTGCCAGCACCGATGGTTTACAGGCGAATTCACCCCTCCACTTT. Protein product: CASTDGLQANSPLHF. Complete variable domain (other parts from reference TRBV2 and TRBJ1-6): EPEVTQTPSHQVTQMGQEVILRCVPISNHLYFYWYRQILGQKVEFLVSFYNNEISEKSEIFDDQFSVERPDGSNFTLKIRSTKLEDSAMYFCASTDGLQANSPLHFGNGTRLTVT.

This clonotype was recorded many times. CDR3 in DNA: TGTGCCAGCAGACCGGGACAGTCTAATTCACCCCTCCACTTT. Translation: CASRPGQSNSPLHF. This chain links TRBV3-1 with TRBJ1-6; 7 bases fit TRBD1. The CDR3 runs to 14 residues. The V and J ends lost 6 bases and 6 bases, in that order; junction bases with no gene match: 5. Germline-derived CDR1 and CDR2 are LGHDT and YNNKEL (reference sequence).

This clonotype was found many times. The chain links TRBV20-1 to TRBJ2-1; 12 bases are shared with TRBD2. Trimming cost V 2 bases and J 0 bases; bases outside gene matches: 2. The CDR3 consists of 16 residues. The germline gives CDR1 DFQATT, CDR2 SNEGSKA (reference sequence). The CDR3 protein is CSARPTSGSSYNEQFF. DNA for the CDR3: TGCAGTGCTAGACCGACTAGCGGGAGCTCCTACAATGAGCAGTTCTTC.

There are a few counts of this clonotype. The chain recombines TRBV12-3 or TRBV12-4 with TRBJ2-6; 10 positions match TRBD1. The CDR3 consists of 15 residues. V gave up 5 bases and J gave up 4 bases; unmatched junction bases: 2. The CDR3 coding sequence is TGTGCCAGCAGTGGGACAGGGGTCGGGGCCAACGTCCTGACTTTC. Translating gives CASSGTGVGANVLTF.

This clonotype was found many times. The chain links TRBV11-2 to TRBJ2-2; 7 nucleotides match TRBD1. With 4 bases clipped from V and 0 bases from J, the junction kept 5 bases outside the gene matches. This CDR3 is 16 amino acids long. Germline V CDR1 and CDR2: SGHAT, FQNNGV. This CDR3 reads CASSYWTGANTGELFF. The CDR3 bases are TGTGCCAGCAGCTACTGGACAGGAGCGAACACCGGGGAGCTGTTTTTT.

The CDR3 loop is CASSRQRGTGELFF. The CDR3 DNA reads TGTGCCAGCAGCCGACAGAGGGGCACCGGGGAGCTGTTTTTT. The chain has TRBV7-2 and TRBJ2-2; the D gene could be TRBD1 or TRBD2 (5 bases each). The V end was cut by 5 bases, the J end by 4 bases, with 11 bases between. This CDR3 is 14 amino acids long. From germline, CDR1 is SGHTA and CDR2 FQGNSA. Using reference TRBV7-2 and TRBJ2-2 for the parts outside the CDR3, the full variable domain is GAGVSQSPSNKVTEKGKDVELRCDPISGHTALYWYRQSLGQGLEFLIYFQGNSAPDKSGLPSDRFSAERTGGSVSTLTIQRTQQEDSAVYLCASSRQRGTGELFFGEGSRLTVL.